Below, 25 T cell receptor beta chains from the same sample are listed, as sequenced in a study of molecular identifiers for immune sequencing clone quantification. Using its own MiXCR run on the PCR reads, TCRdb lists one record per CDR3 protein. The table has some 97,000 distinct CDR3 sequences, 36% seen once; the top ten hold under 5.5%. Sequencing input: naive CD8+ T cells from blood, with Jurkat cell RNA spiked in. Subset described: FACS-sorted CD8+CD4-CCR7+CD45RA+ naive T cells. These receptors were taken from a human donor in good health. Some libraries in this study had Jurkat cell RNA spiked in.

This clonotype was seen many times. V gene TRBV7-6 combines with J gene TRBJ2-3; D is unresolved. Germline CDR1 is SGHVS and CDR2 is FNYEAQ. The CDR3 runs 15 residues. V lost 3 bases to trimming and J lost 0 bases, with 10 bases between them. This CDR3 reads CASSFSYGSTDTQYF. The CDR3 region has the DNA TGTGCCAGCAGCTTTTCTTACGGAAGCACAGATACGCAGTATTTT.

V gene TRBV5-6 combines with J gene TRBJ2-7; D call uncertain. The CDR3 is 14 amino acids. Germline V lookup: CDR1 SGHDT, CDR2 YYEEEE. The V end lost 0 bases, the J end lost 6 bases, and 13 bases lay between the germline ends. The CDR3 protein is CASSLGPWVGEQYF. DNA of the CDR3: TGTGCCAGCAGCTTGGGTCCCTGGGTCGGCGAGCAGTACTTC. The full variable domain, rest sourced from reference TRBV5-6 and TRBJ2-7, is DAGVTQSPTHLIKTRGQQVTLRCSPKSGHDTVSWYQQALGQGPQFIFQYYEEEERQRGNFPDRFSGHQFPNYSSELNVNALLLGDSALYLCASSLGPWVGEQYFGPGTRLTVT.

The chain uses TRBV20-1 and TRBJ2-7, with 14 positions matching TRBD2. The J segment lost 3 bases and the V segment lost 3 bases, leaving 10 bases of the junction unmatched. Germline CDR1 and CDR2: DFQATT and SNEGSKA (reference sequence). The CDR3 length is 17 residues. The CDR3 DNA reads TGCAGTGCTAGTGGAGGACTAGCGGGAGGCCCCCTCTACGAGCAGTACTTC. Its translation: CSASGGLAGGPLYEQYF.

This clonotype has only a few counts. The V call is TRBV6-1, the J call TRBJ2-7; weak D call: TRBD1 (6 bases). This CDR3 is built from 12 residues. V dropped 6 bases and J dropped 5 bases, with 11 bases sitting between them. The V gene's germline CDR1 is MNHNS and CDR2 SASEGT. The CDR3 loop is CASSAGVNEQYF. Here the CDR3 DNA reads TGTGCCAGCAGCGCAGGGGTCAACGAGCAGTACTTC.

The table lists this clonotype with many counts. The rearrangement links TRBV12-3 or TRBV12-4 to TRBJ2-5; D remains unclear. V was cut by 2 bases and J by 1 base, with 5 bases left in between. CDR3 size: 13 residues. DNA of the CDR3: TGTGCCAGCAGTTTATACAGCCAAGAGACCCAGTACTTC. Translating gives CASSLYSQETQYF.

The chain links TRBV28 to TRBJ2-1; TRBD2 matches 11 bases. The CDR3 is 14 residues long. Germline V lookup: CDR1 MDHEN, CDR2 SYDVKM. V was pared by 6 bases and J by 9 bases, with 7 bases of the junction left unmatched. This CDR3 reads CASRLAGEPPEQFF. DNA for the CDR3: TGTGCCAGCAGACTAGCGGGAGAACCCCCTGAGCAGTTCTTC.

This clonotype is categorized as medium-sized. This chain joins TRBV6-2 or TRBV6-3 and TRBJ1-5; D uncertain. Germline CDR1 reads MNHEY; CDR2 reads SVGEGT. There are 13 residues in the CDR3. Trimming removed 6 bases at V and 3 bases at J, with 9 bases between. CDR3: CASRDRVNQPQHF. In DNA, the CDR3 is TGTGCCAGCAGGGACCGAGTCAATCAGCCCCAGCATTTT.

This clonotype was counted between two and nine times. This rearrangement joins TRBV6-2 or TRBV6-3 to TRBJ2-7; TRBD2 agrees at 9 bases. Looked up from germline, CDR1 is MNHEY and CDR2 is SVGEGT. The CDR3 runs 16 residues. The trim removed 6 bases at V and 2 bases at J, leaving 11 bases unmatched. The CDR3 DNA reads TGTGCCAGCAGCTACGCCCGGCTAGCGGGACCCTACGAGCAGTACTTC. It is translated as CASSYARLAGPYEQYF.

J is TRBJ2-7 and V is TRBV10-3, with TRBD2 matching over 7 bases. V shed 2 bases and J 2 bases; nucleotides not matched to a gene: 12. The germline CDR1 and CDR2 sequences are ENHRY and SYGVKD. CDR3 length equals 17 residues. This CDR3 is CAISEVGAGAHTYEQYF. The CDR3 coding sequence is TGTGCCATCAGTGAGGTTGGGGCGGGAGCCCACACCTACGAGCAGTACTTC.

The table lists this clonotype with many counts. The chain is built from TRBV28 and TRBJ2-3; TRBD2 matches 8 bases. Per the germline V gene, CDR1 is MDHEN and CDR2 is SYDVKM. CDR3 size: 15 residues. After removal of 5 bases from V and 3 bases from J, the junction contained 7 bases not matched to a gene. The CDR3: CASSPPGLATDTQYF. In DNA, the CDR3 is TGTGCCAGCAGTCCCCCCGGACTAGCTACAGATACGCAGTATTTT.

The genes are TRBV4-2 and TRBJ2-7; a possible D gene is TRBD2 (6 bases). The CDR3 is 16 amino acids. Per germline, CDR1 LGHNA and CDR2 YNFKEQ. V was clipped by 3 bases and J by 5 bases, with 20 bases between them. This chain's CDR3 is CASSHTTGERHHEQYF. CDR3 DNA: TGTGCCAGCAGCCATACAACGGGGGAGCGCCACCACGAGCAGTACTTC.

This clonotype was detected a few times. V is TRBV5-4 and J is TRBJ2-5; no reliable D call. Germline V gene data show CDR1 as SGHNT and CDR2 as YYREEE (reference sequence). This CDR3 is built from 12 residues. The ends were cut back, 2 bases at V and 4 bases at J, with 6 bases in the middle. The CDR3 DNA is TGTGCCAGCAGCTTCCCACCAGAGACCCAGTACTTC. This gives the protein CASSFPPETQYF. Using reference TRBV5-4 and TRBJ2-5 for the parts outside the CDR3, the full variable domain is ETGVTQSPTHLIKTRGQQVTLRCSSQSGHNTVSWYQQALGQGPQFIFQYYREEENGRGNFPPRFSGLQFPNYSSELNVNALELDDSALYLCASSFPPETQYFGPGTRLLVL.

A note on this clonotype: A clone one base away is much larger, so this may be a read error. The rearrangement links TRBV11-2 to TRBJ2-7; D tentatively fits TRBD1 or TRBD2 (5 bases each). The CDR3 extends over 10 amino acids. The germline CDR1 and CDR2 sequences are SGHAT and FQNNGV. The CDR3 is CASARDEQSF. For the CDR3, the DNA is TGTGCCAGCGCCCGGGACGAGCAGTCCTTC.

This clonotype was recorded at least ten times. The chain has TRBV4-1 and TRBJ1-5; D not certain. The CDR3 is 15 residues long. The germline V gene has CDR1 MGHRA and CDR2 YSYEKL. Trimming removed 5 bases from V and 3 bases from J, with 14 bases in between. Written as DNA, the CDR3 is TGCGCCAGCAGCATAGACGGGAGAAACAATCAGCCCCAGCATTTT. This codes for CASSIDGRNNQPQHF.

For this clonotype: A single base separates this from a much larger clone, so it may be a read error. This rearrangement joins TRBV10-3 to TRBJ2-7; possibly TRBD2 for D (6 bases). V was trimmed by 3 bases and J by 0 bases, leaving 12 bases between them. The V gene's germline CDR1 is ENHRY and CDR2 SYGVKD. The CDR3 length is 15 residues. The CDR3 spells CAISDVSGHSYEQYF. CDR3 DNA: TGTGCCATCAGTGACGTTAGCGGCCACTCCTACGAGCAGTACTTC.

The chain joins TRBV20-1 to TRBJ2-7, with 11 bases matching TRBD2. The junction had 6 bases not matched to a gene; V was cut back by 5 bases and J by 0 bases. This CDR3 comprises 15 residues. Germline CDR1 reads DFQATT; CDR2 reads SNEGSKA (reference sequence). The CDR3 DNA reads TGCAGTGCTTCTTCCGGGACTAGCGGCTCCTACGAGCAGTACTTC. Its translation: CSASSGTSGSYEQYF.

A remark on this clonotype: A much more abundant neighbour one base away suggests this may be a read error. The rearrangement joins TRBV29-1 to TRBJ1-1; D unclear. CDR1 and CDR2 from the germline V gene are SQVTM and ANQGSEA. V was shortened by 1 base and J by 8 bases, with 11 bases between the two germline ends. The CDR3 runs 12 residues. CDR3 protein: CSVEGPREEAFF. The CDR3 nucleotides are TGCAGCGTTGAAGGTCCGCGGGAGGAAGCTTTCTTT. The variable domain in full, completed from reference TRBV29-1 and TRBJ1-1, reads SAVISQKPSRDICQRGTSLTIQCQVDSQVTMMFWYRQQPGQSLTLIATANQGSEATYESGFVIDKFPISRPNLTFSTLTVSNMSPEDSSIYLCSVEGPREEAFFGQGTRLTVV.

This clonotype occurred many times. The chain uses TRBV29-1 and TRBJ2-3; D is possibly TRBD1 or TRBD2 (5 bases each). Trimming shortened V by 8 bases and J by 3 bases, and 12 bases separated the two germline ends. Germline V gives CDR1 SQVTM, CDR2 ANQGSEA. The CDR3 has 12 amino acids. The CDR3 spells CSLDGGTDTQYF. CDR3 bases: TGCAGCCTCGATGGGGGTACAGATACGCAGTATTTT.

This clonotype was detected many times. The chain uses TRBV5-1 and TRBJ1-2; 7 positions agree with TRBD1. V lost 4 bases and J lost 5; bases outside the gene matches: 2. The CDR3 spans 12 residues. From germline, CDR1 is SGHRS and CDR2 YFSETQ. CDR3 sequence reads: CASSGDSYGYTF. The CDR3 DNA is TGCGCCAGCAGCGGGGACAGTTATGGCTACACCTTC.

The sample holds many counts of this clonotype. The chain combines TRBV7-2 with TRBJ2-7; no clear D gene. CDR1 and CDR2 (germline): SGHTA, FQGNSA. CDR3 length: 12 amino acids. V dropped 5 bases and J dropped 1 base, with 6 bases sitting between them. The CDR3, as DNA: TGTGCCAGCAGCGGAGTATCCTACGAGCAGTACTTC. This gives the protein CASSGVSYEQYF.

This clonotype came up once. The genes are TRBV28 and TRBJ2-1, with D hard to call. Germline V gene data show CDR1 as MDHEN and CDR2 as SYDVKM. The CDR3 has 13 residues. V lost 1 base and J 8 bases, leaving 9 bases between the germline ends. CDR3 sequence (DNA): TGTGCCAGCAGTTTATTATCCGCCGATGAGCAGTTCTTC. Amino acids: CASSLLSADEQFF.

On this clonotype: A read error may produce the germline difference seen at one junction end. The gene calls are TRBV7-6 and TRBJ1-4; D is possibly TRBD1 (6 bases). Per germline, CDR1 SGHVS and CDR2 FNYEAQ. CDR3 length: 14 residues. The CDR3 region has the DNA TGCGCCAGCAGCTTACAGGGAAGTAATGAACAACTGTTTTTT. This codes for CASSLQGSNEQLFF.

The chain joins TRBV11-2 to TRBJ2-3, with D maybe TRBD1 (5 bases). CDR3 size: 15 residues. Germline V lookup: CDR1 SGHAT, CDR2 FQNNGV. Trimming removed 1 base from V and 6 bases from J, with 14 bases in between. The CDR3 region is CASSLGAGPIDTQYF. CDR3 DNA: TGTGCCAGCAGCTTAGGTGCAGGGCCCATCGATACGCAGTATTTT.

This clonotype was recorded at least ten times. V is TRBV12-3 or TRBV12-4 and J is TRBJ2-2, with TRBD1 identical over 10 bases. There are 15 residues in the CDR3. V lost 3 bases to trimming and J lost 10 bases; unmatched junction nucleotides: 8. The CDR3 spells CASSLGQGPIEELFF. In nucleotides, the CDR3 is TGTGCCAGCAGTTTGGGACAGGGGCCTATCGAGGAGCTGTTTTTT.

This clonotype has a single count. This may be a read error: a much more frequent sequence differs by one nucleotide. The chain employs TRBV6-5 and TRBJ2-7; TRBD2 aligns across 10 bases. The CDR3 totals 14 residues. The V gene's germline CDR1 is MNHEY and CDR2 SVGAGI. The chain's CDR3 is CASRQAGGPYELYF. For the CDR3, the DNA is TGTGCCAGCAGACAAGCGGGAGGGCCGTACGAGCTGTACTTC.